The entry below describes one T cell receptor beta chain. This CDR3 has 16 residues. J gave up 6 bases and V 10 bases, and 15 bases lay outside the gene matches. Germline assignment: CDR1 MDHEN and CDR2 SYDVKM. The sample originates from a study of shared clonotypes between healthy human individuals. The protocol was immunoSEQ multiplex PCR, while the TCRdb copy is restricted to in-frame clones and leaves out a portion. The table has about 2.4 million clones, 80% to 95% seen once. This receptor was obtained from a man younger than 30 in good health. Some clones in this sample may be carry-over from other donors' samples. The chain is built from TRBV28 and TRBJ2-1; 10 nucleotides align to TRBD1. Sequenced sample: naive CD4+ T cells from PBMCs. Subset denoted: CD45RA+ positively selected. The CDR3 is CATLTGGAGTPNEQFF. The CDR3 DNA follows: TGTGCCACCCTGACAGGGGGCGCGGGTACCCCCAATGAGCAGTTCTTC.